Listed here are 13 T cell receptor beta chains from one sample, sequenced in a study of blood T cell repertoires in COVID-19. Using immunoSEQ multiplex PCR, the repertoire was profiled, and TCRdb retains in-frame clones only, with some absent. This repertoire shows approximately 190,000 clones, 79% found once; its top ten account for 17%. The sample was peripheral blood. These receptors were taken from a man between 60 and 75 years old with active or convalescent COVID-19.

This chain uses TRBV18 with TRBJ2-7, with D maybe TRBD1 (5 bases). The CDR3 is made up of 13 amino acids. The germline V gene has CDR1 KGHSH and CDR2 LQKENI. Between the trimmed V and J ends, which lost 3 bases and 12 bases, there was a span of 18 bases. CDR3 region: CASSPSETVLAYF. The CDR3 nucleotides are TGTGCCAGCTCACCCTCTGAGACAGTCTTGGCGTACTTC.

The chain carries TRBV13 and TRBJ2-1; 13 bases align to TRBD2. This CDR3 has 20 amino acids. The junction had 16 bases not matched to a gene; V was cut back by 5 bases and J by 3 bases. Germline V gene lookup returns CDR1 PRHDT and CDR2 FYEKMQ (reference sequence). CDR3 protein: CASSLSRRGTSGDHYNEQFF. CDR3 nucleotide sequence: TGTGCCAGCAGCCTATCCCGGCGGGGGACTAGCGGGGACCACTACAATGAGCAGTTCTTC. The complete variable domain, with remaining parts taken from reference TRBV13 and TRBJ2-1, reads AAGVIQSPRHLIKEKRETATLKCYPIPRHDTVYWYQQGPGQDPQFLISFYEKMQSDKGSIPDRFSAQQFSDYHSELNMSSLELGDSALYFCASSLSRRGTSGDHYNEQFFGPGTRLTVL.

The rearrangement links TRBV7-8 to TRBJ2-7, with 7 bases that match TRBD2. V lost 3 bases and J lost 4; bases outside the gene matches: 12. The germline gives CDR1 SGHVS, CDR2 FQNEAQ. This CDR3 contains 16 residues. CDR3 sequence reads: CASSFGVGLAEYEQYF. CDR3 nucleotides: TGTGCCAGCAGCTTCGGGGTGGGGCTAGCGGAATACGAGCAGTACTTC.

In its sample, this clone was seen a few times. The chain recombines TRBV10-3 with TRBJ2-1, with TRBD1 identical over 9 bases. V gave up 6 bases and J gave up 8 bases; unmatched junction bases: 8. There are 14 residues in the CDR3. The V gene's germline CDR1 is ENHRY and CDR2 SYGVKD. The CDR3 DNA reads TGTGCCATCAGAGACCGGACAGGGGACGATGAGCAGTTCTTC. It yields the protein CAIRDRTGDDEQFF.

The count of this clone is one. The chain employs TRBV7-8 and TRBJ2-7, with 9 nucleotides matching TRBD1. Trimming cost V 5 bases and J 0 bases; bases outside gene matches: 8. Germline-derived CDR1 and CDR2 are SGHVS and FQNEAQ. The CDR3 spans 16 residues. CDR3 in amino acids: CASSRMGQGFSYEQYF. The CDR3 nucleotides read TGTGCCAGCAGCAGGATGGGACAGGGCTTCTCCTACGAGCAGTACTTC. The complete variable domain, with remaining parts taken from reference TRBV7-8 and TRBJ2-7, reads GAGVSQSPRYKVAKRGQDVALRCDPISGHVSLFWYQQALGQGPEFLTYFQNEAQLDKSGLPSDRFFAERPEGSVSTLKIQRTQQEDSAVYLCASSRMGQGFSYEQYFGPGTRLTVT.

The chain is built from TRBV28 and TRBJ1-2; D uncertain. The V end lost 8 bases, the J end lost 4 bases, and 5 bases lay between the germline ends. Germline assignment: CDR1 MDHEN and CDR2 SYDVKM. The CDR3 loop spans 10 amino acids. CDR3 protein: CASGSYGYTF. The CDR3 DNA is TGTGCCAGCGGGAGCTATGGCTACACCTTC.

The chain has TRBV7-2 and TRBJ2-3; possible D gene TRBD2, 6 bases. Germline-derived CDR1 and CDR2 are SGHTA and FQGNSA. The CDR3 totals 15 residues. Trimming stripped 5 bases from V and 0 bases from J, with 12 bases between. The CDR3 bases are TGTGCCAGCAGCCAGGTAGCGGCTAGCACAGATACGCAGTATTTT. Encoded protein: CASSQVAASTDTQYF.

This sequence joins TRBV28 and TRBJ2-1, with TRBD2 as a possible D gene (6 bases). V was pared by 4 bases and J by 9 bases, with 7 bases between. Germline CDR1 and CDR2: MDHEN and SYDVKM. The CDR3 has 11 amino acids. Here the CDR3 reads CASSSAGEQFF. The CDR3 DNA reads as TGTGCCAGCAGTTCAGCGGGTGAGCAGTTCTTC.

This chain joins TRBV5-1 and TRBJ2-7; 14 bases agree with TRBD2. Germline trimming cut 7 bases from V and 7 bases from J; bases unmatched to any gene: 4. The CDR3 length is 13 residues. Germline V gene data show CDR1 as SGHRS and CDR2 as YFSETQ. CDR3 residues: CASGTSGSGEQYF. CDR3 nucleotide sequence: TGCGCCAGCGGGACTAGCGGGAGTGGGGAGCAGTACTTC. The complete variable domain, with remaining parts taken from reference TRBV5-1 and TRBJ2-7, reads KAGVTQTPRYLIKTRGQQVTLSCSPISGHRSVSWYQQTPGQGLQFLFEYFSETQRNKGNFPGRFSGRQFSNSRSEMNVSTLELGDSALYLCASGTSGSGEQYFGPGTRLTVT.

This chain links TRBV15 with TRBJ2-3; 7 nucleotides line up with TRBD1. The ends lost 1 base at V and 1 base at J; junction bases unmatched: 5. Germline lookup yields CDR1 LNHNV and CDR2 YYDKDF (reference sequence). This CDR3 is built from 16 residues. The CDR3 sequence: CATSRAKGAGTDTQYF. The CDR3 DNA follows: TGTGCCACCAGCAGAGCTAAGGGGGCTGGCACAGATACGCAGTATTTT.

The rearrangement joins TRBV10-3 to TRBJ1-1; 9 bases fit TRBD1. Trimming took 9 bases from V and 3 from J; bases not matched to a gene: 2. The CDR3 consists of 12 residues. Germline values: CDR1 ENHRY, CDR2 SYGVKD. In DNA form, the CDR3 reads TGTGCCATACGACAGGGGGACACTGAAGCTTTCTTT. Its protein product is CAIRQGDTEAFF.

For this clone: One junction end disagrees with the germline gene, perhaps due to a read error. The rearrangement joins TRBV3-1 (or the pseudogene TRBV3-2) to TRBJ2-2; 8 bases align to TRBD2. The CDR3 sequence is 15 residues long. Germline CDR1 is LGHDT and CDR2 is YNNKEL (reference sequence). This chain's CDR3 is CASSQVSGNAGELFF. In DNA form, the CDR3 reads TGTGCCAGCAGCCAGGTTAGCGGGAACGCCGGGGAGCTGTTTTTT.

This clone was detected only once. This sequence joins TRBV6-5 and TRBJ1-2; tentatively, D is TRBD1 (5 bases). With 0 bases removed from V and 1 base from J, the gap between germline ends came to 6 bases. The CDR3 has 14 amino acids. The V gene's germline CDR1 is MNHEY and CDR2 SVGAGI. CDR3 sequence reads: CASSYSGHNYGYTF. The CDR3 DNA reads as TGTGCCAGCAGTTACTCGGGGCATAACTATGGCTACACCTTC.